The 23 T cell receptor beta chains below come from one sample, sequenced in a study of response to subunit inactivated influenza vaccine. TCRdb independently ran MiXCR on the RT-PCR reads; one entry per CDR3 protein. The table records roughly 520,000 distinct CDR3 sequences, 25% of them present only once. The input for sequencing was CD4+ T cells sorted from PBMCs, taken 5 days after vaccination. The receptor set was obtained from a man aged 50 to 60 who received an inactivated influenza vaccine.

V is TRBV6-1 and J is TRBJ2-1, with 7 positions matching TRBD1. The CDR3 consists of 14 residues. Looked up from germline, CDR1 is MNHNS and CDR2 is SASEGT. With 8 bases clipped from V and 3 bases from J, the junction kept 7 bases outside the gene matches. The CDR3 coding sequence is TGTGCCAGCTCCCCCCGGACAGGCTACAATGAGCAGTTCTTC. Protein product: CASSPRTGYNEQFF.

This clonotype was seen only a few times. V usage is TRBV7-2 and J usage is TRBJ2-7; maybe TRBD2 (7 bases). The V gene lost 2 bases and the J gene lost 2 bases, with 13 bases spanning the gap. CDR1 and CDR2 (germline): SGHTA, FQGNSA. The CDR3 is 15 residues long. In DNA, the CDR3 is TGTGCCAGCAGCTTATCGGCGGGGGCCGCCTACGAGCAGTACTTC. Encoded protein: CASSLSAGAAYEQYF.

The rearrangement joins TRBV4-1 to TRBJ1-1; possible D gene TRBD1, 5 bases. The germline V and J ends were trimmed by 0 bases and 5 bases, with 10 bases remaining between them. CDR1 is MGHRA and CDR2 is YSYEKL in the germline V gene. The CDR3 is 14 residues long. CDR3 DNA: TGCGCCAGCAGCCAAGACATGGGGGGAACTGAAGCTTTCTTT. Its protein product is CASSQDMGGTEAFF.

This clonotype was observed once. The J gene is TRBJ2-1, the V gene TRBV15; no definite D call. Looked up from germline, CDR1 is LNHNV and CDR2 is YYDKDF (reference sequence). CDR3 length: 15 residues. Trimming removed 0 bases from V and 4 bases from J, with 10 bases in between. CDR3 nucleotide sequence: TGTGCCACCAGCAGAGATTCCGGAATTTACAATGAGCAGTTCTTC. This gives the protein CATSRDSGIYNEQFF.

This clonotype was recorded a few times. The rearrangement joins TRBV11-2 to TRBJ2-7, with TRBD1 identical over 8 bases. CDR3 size: 13 residues. The V gene end was trimmed by 6 bases and the J gene end by 1 base; junction bases not matched to a gene: 2. Germline V gene lookup returns CDR1 SGHAT and CDR2 FQNNGV. DNA of the CDR3: TGTGCCAGCAGATGGACAGGGTCCTACGAGCAGTACTTC. Its protein is CASRWTGSYEQYF.

This clonotype was observed at least ten times. The chain has TRBV28 and TRBJ1-4, with 7 bases aligning to TRBD1. J was trimmed by 8 bases and V by 4 bases; bases with no gene match: 4. This CDR3 spans 13 amino acids. Germline V gene data show CDR1 as MDHEN and CDR2 as SYDVKM. This CDR3 is CASSSGQVEKLFF. The CDR3, as DNA: TGTGCCAGCAGTTCCGGACAGGTCGAAAAACTGTTTTTT.

This clonotype was found a few times. The chain combines TRBV12-3 or TRBV12-4 with TRBJ1-1; a possible D gene is TRBD1 (5 bases). V lost 6 bases and J 3 bases, leaving 14 bases between the germline ends. The CDR3 spans 14 residues. The CDR3 loop reads CASSLGPIDTEAFF. The CDR3 nucleotides read TGTGCCAGCAGCCTGGGACCGATAGACACTGAAGCTTTCTTT.

J is TRBJ1-1 and V is TRBV6-5, with 10 nucleotides matching TRBD1. Germline V gives CDR1 MNHEY, CDR2 SVGAGI. With 3 bases clipped from V and 12 bases from J, the junction kept 7 bases outside the gene matches. The CDR3 has 13 residues. The CDR3 region is CASSYPGQGITFF. The CDR3 region has the DNA TGTGCCAGCAGTTATCCGGGACAGGGGATAACTTTCTTT.

The CDR3 loop reads CASSPHRGAYGEQFF. For the CDR3, the DNA is TGTGCCAGCAGCCCCCACAGGGGGGCCTATGGTGAGCAGTTCTTC. V is TRBV21-1 and J is TRBJ2-1; the table names TRBD1, a call not compared with the DNA. TRBV21-1 is annotated as a pseudogene. CDR3 size: 15 residues.

The sample holds a few counts of this clonotype. This chain joins TRBV29-1 and TRBJ1-2; D is uncertain. The CDR3 spans 11 residues. The V gene's germline CDR1 is SQVTM and CDR2 ANQGSEA. V lost 7 bases and J 6 bases, leaving 12 bases between the germline ends. The CDR3 spells CSGKGENGYTF. As DNA, the CDR3 is TGCAGCGGTAAGGGAGAGAATGGCTACACCTTC. Full variable domain (remainder filled in from reference TRBV29-1 and TRBJ1-2): SAVISQKPSRDICQRGTSLTIQCQVDSQVTMMFWYRQQPGQSLTLIATANQGSEATYESGFVIDKFPISRPNLTFSTLTVSNMSPEDSSIYLCSGKGENGYTFGSGTRLTVV.

This clonotype has more than one count but fewer than ten. V usage is TRBV28 and J usage is TRBJ2-1, with TRBD2 matching over 8 bases. The CDR3 has 15 residues. Looked up from germline, CDR1 is MDHEN and CDR2 is SYDVKM. The junction had 5 bases not matched to a gene; V was cut back by 3 bases and J by 4 bases. The CDR3 DNA reads TGTGCCAGCAGTTTTCTAAGCGGGGGATACAATGAGCAGTTCTTC. It yields the protein CASSFLSGGYNEQFF.

This clonotype turned up a few times. V gene TRBV12-3 or TRBV12-4 combines with J gene TRBJ1-2; D remains ambiguous. This CDR3 region has 16 residues. Trimming left V 5 bases short and J 1 base short, with 17 bases between. DNA for the CDR3: TGTGCCAGCAGTCCCGCCGGGCAGGCTAATAACTATGGCTACACCTTC. It codes for CASSPAGQANNYGYTF.

This sequence joins TRBV5-5 and TRBJ2-1, with TRBD2 identical over 7 bases. This CDR3 spans 18 amino acids. J lost 5 bases, V lost 2 bases, and 16 bases had no gene match. Per germline, CDR1 SGHKS and CDR2 YYEKEE (reference sequence). Here the CDR3 reads CASSLRWERDSYHNEQFF. The CDR3 DNA reads TGTGCCAGCAGCTTAAGGTGGGAGCGGGACTCATATCACAATGAGCAGTTCTTC.

This clonotype came up many times. Germline and junction disagree at one end, which may indicate a read error. CDR3 loop: CSASRPGLATPHF. Here the CDR3 DNA reads TGCAGTGCCTCCAGACCGGGACTAGCTACTCCACACTTC. The rearrangement joins TRBV20-1 to TRBJ2-7, with 9 bases identical to TRBD2. The CDR3 extends over 13 amino acids. The germline V gene has CDR1 DFQATT and CDR2 SNEGSKA (reference sequence).

The J gene is TRBJ2-7, the V gene TRBV7-2; 13 bases fit TRBD2. V was clipped by 6 bases and J by 4 bases; unmatched bases: 6. CDR3 size: 15 residues. CDR1 and CDR2 from the germline V gene are SGHTA and FQGNSA. The CDR3 protein is CASRSPGLAGYEQYF. The CDR3 DNA sequence: TGTGCCAGCAGATCTCCGGGACTAGCGGGATACGAGCAGTACTTC.

The J gene is TRBJ2-1, the V gene TRBV4-3; tentatively, D is TRBD1 (5 bases). The CDR3 has 17 residues. V was clipped by 1 base and J by 0 bases, with 13 bases between them. The germline V gene encodes CDR1 LGHNA and CDR2 YSLEER. The CDR3 DNA follows: TGCGCCAGCAGCCAAGCCCAACAGGCCAGCTCCTACAATGAGCAGTTCTTC. Translating gives CASSQAQQASSYNEQFF.

The CDR3: CASSPSVGRHNEQFF. The CDR3, as DNA: TGTGCCAGCAGCCCCTCAGTGGGGAGACACAATGAGCAGTTCTTC. The gene calls are TRBV7-2 and TRBJ2-1; D possibly corresponds to TRBD2 (5 bases). The CDR3 contains 15 residues. Between the trimmed V and J ends, which lost 5 bases and 5 bases, there was a span of 16 bases. In germline, CDR1 is SGHTA, CDR2 FQGNSA.

The chain couples TRBV20-1 to TRBJ2-5; the match to TRBD1 covers 8 bases. With 3 bases clipped from V and 3 bases from J, the junction kept 6 bases outside the gene matches. Looked up from germline, CDR1 is DFQATT and CDR2 is SNEGSKA (reference sequence). The CDR3 is 14 amino acids. The DNA of the CDR3 is TGCAGTGCTAGTCGCAGGGGGCTGGAAGAGACCCAGTACTTC. Translation gives CSASRRGLEETQYF.

The V and J genes are TRBV7-2 and TRBJ2-5, with 9 positions matching TRBD1. The germline CDR1 and CDR2 sequences are SGHTA and FQGNSA. The length of the CDR3 is 16 residues. The V segment lost 5 bases and the J segment 3 bases; nucleotides outside the gene matches: 10. CDR3 protein: CASSGTLQGAKETQYF. The CDR3 DNA reads as TGTGCCAGCAGCGGAACCTTACAGGGGGCGAAAGAGACCCAGTACTTC.

This clonotype was observed many times. The gene calls are TRBV20-1 and TRBJ2-5; possible D gene TRBD1, 5 bases. V was pared by 3 bases and J by 5 bases, with 13 bases between. The germline gives CDR1 DFQATT, CDR2 SNEGSKA (reference sequence). The CDR3 runs to 13 residues. For the CDR3, the DNA is TGCAGTGCTAGCCGGCAGGGAAGGGAGACCCAGTACTTC. Encoded protein: CSASRQGRETQYF.

This clonotype showed up just a few times. V gene TRBV10-3 combines with J gene TRBJ2-2, with 9 bases aligning to TRBD1. CDR1 is ENHRY, CDR2 SYGVKD, per germline. CDR3 length: 15 residues. V gave up 5 bases and J gave up 9 bases; unmatched junction bases: 10. CDR3 nucleotides: TGTGCCATCAGTCAGCCTCCCGGGACAGGGAGGGAGCTGTTTTTT. Translation: CAISQPPGTGRELFF.

The rearrangement uses TRBV5-1 and TRBJ2-7; 7 nucleotides agree with TRBD1. J gave up 7 bases and V 4 bases, and 8 bases lay outside the gene matches. Germline lookup yields CDR1 SGHRS and CDR2 YFSETQ. The CDR3 length is 13 residues. CDR3 in amino acids: CASSKLQGKEQYF. The CDR3 region has the DNA TGCGCCAGCAGCAAACTACAGGGGAAGGAGCAGTACTTC. Full variable domain (missing parts from reference TRBV5-1 and TRBJ2-7): KAGVTQTPRYLIKTRGQQVTLSCSPISGHRSVSWYQQTPGQGLQFLFEYFSETQRNKGNFPGRFSGRQFSNSRSEMNVSTLELGDSALYLCASSKLQGKEQYFGPGTRLTVT.

The CDR3 DNA reads as TGCAGTGCTAGAGACGGGGCGGACCCTACGTCCAAGCAGTACTTC. Protein: CSARDGADPTSKQYF. J is TRBJ2-7 and V is TRBV20-1; D might be TRBD1 or TRBD2, each matching 5 bases. Germline-derived CDR1 and CDR2 are DFQATT and SNEGSKA (reference sequence). CDR3 length: 15 amino acids. Trimming cost V 0 bases and J 8 bases, with 20 bases left between them.